This T cell receptor (beta chain) was identified during a study of cytomegalovirus exposure and HLA in healthy donors. V was clipped by 5 bases and J by 1 base, with 11 bases between them. CDR1 SEHNR and CDR2 FQNEAQ come from the germline V gene (reference sequence). The CDR3 runs 14 residues. Data came from immunoSEQ multiplex PCR; TCRdb stores just in-frame clones and leaves some out. This table holds approximately 160,000 clones, approximately 96% found once. V gene TRBV7-9 combines with J gene TRBJ2-5; the D gene is possibly TRBD1 (5 bases). The TCR comes from a woman between 18 and 30 years old in good health and CMV-seronegative. Sequencing was done on a sample of PBMCs. This chain's CDR3 is CASSPVDSQETQYF. In DNA, the CDR3 is TGTGCCAGCAGCCCAGTCGACAGCCAAGAGACCCAGTACTTC.